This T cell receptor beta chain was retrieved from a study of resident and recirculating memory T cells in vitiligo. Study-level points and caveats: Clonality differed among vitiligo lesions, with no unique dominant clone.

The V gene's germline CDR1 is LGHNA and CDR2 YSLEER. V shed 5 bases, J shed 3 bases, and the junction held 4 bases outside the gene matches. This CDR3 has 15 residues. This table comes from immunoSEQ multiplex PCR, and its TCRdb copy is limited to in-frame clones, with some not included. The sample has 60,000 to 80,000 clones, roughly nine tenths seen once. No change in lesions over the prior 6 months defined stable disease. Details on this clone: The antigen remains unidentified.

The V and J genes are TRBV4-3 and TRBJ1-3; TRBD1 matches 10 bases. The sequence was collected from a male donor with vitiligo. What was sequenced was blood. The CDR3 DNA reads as TGCGCCAGCAGCTTGGACAGGGGGAATGGAAACACCATATATTTT. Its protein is CASSLDRGNGNTIYF.